The text below deals with one TCR beta chain. These data come from a study of CD8 T cells in Susac syndrome. Across the study: Patients with Susac syndrome had blood drawn and were at that point therapy-naive, on corticosteroids, or on intravenous immunoglobulin alone.

With random hexamers, about 0.5 to 1 ug RNA was reverse transcribed. TCR beta CDR3 was amplified by immunoSEQ multiplex PCR. This amplification extended across 54 Vbeta and 13 Jbeta segments. TCRdb reprocessed the immunoSEQ multiplex PCR reads with MiXCR, giving one entry per CDR3 protein. The sample lists around 150,000 distinct CDR3 sequences; more than 90% were seen once. The CDR3 is made up of 16 amino acids. The V end was cut by 3 bases, the J end by 0 bases, with 9 bases between. In germline, CDR1 is SEHNR, CDR2 FQNEAQ (reference sequence). TEMRA cells were FACS-enriched, and CD8+ and CD4+ T cells were isolated negatively.

The sample taken for sequencing was CD4+ T cells from PBMCs. The V gene is TRBV7-9, the J gene TRBJ2-6; D possibly corresponds to TRBD2 (5 bases). This clonotype originated in a human donor with Susac syndrome. The CDR3 reads CASSLVAGSGANVLTF. In nucleotides, the CDR3 is TGTGCCAGCAGCTTGGTCGCGGGCTCTGGGGCCAACGTCCTGACTTTC. The entire variable domain, with the rest obtained from reference TRBV7-9 and TRBJ2-6, is as follows: DTGVSQNPRHKITKRGQNVTFRCDPISEHNRLYWYRQTLGQGPEFLTYFQNEAQLEKSRLLSDRFSAERPKGSFSTLEIQRTEQGDSAMYLCASSLVAGSGANVLTFGAGSRLTVL.